This T cell receptor beta chain was observed in a study of kidney transplant recipient with SARS-CoV-2 infection. This clonotype was counted at least ten times. Each CDR3 protein is one row after TCRdb ran MiXCR on the reads. In the table there are about 240,000 distinct CDR3 sequences, more than 25% of which are singletons. Germline CDR1 reads MGHDK; CDR2 reads SYGVNS. The CDR3 is made up of 15 amino acids. Trimming took 2 bases from V and 4 from J; bases not matched to a gene: 5. This sequence originates from a male patient aged 25 to 39 who had COVID-19 and was a kidney transplant recipient. The graft donor may have given rise to some T cells. The chain couples TRBV25-1 to TRBJ2-3; 8 bases match TRBD1. This specimen consisted of a blood sample, obtained at baseline and on approximately day 120 from a kidney transplant recipient. CDR3 sequence (DNA): TGTGCCAGCAGTGAACCTCAGGGGGCTGCAGATACGCAGTATTTT. Encoded protein: CASSEPQGAADTQYF.